These 25 T cell receptor beta chains originate from one sample sequenced in a study of beta chain features in type 1 diabetes. The authors reverse transcribed all of the isolated RNA, so sequencing captured expressed TCRB transcripts. Measured with immunoSEQ multiplex PCR; TCRdb has only the in-frame clones, and not every one. The sample lists over 150,000 clones, approximately 8.1% occurring once. Specimen: central memory CD4+ T cells from blood. The receptors originated from a man in his late teens or twenties in good health.

Worth noting for this clone: One end of the junction is discordant with germline, which a read error may explain. The genes are TRBV4-3 and TRBJ2-1, with 8 bases identical to TRBD1. This CDR3 is 13 amino acids long. Per the germline V gene, CDR1 is LGHNA and CDR2 is YSLEER. The CDR3 loop reads CASSQLSGQGIVF. CDR3 bases: TGCGCCAGCAGCCAATTGAGCGGACAGGGTATCGTCTTC.

This CDR3 reads CASRVGGTYTDTQYF. The CDR3 DNA reads TGTGCCAGCAGGGTCGGCGGGACGTACACAGATACGCAGTATTTT. The J gene is TRBJ2-3, the V gene TRBV2; a possible D gene is TRBD2 (6 bases). This CDR3 is built from 15 residues. The germline V and J ends were trimmed by 6 bases and 2 bases, with 15 bases remaining between them. Looked up from germline, CDR1 is SNHLY and CDR2 is FYNNEI.

The rearrangement uses TRBV19 and TRBJ2-7; D possibly corresponds to TRBD2 (7 bases). In germline, CDR1 is LNHDA, CDR2 SQIVND (reference sequence). Trimming took off 4 bases at V and 4 bases at J, with 17 bases between the two ends. The CDR3 covers 15 residues. The CDR3 coding sequence is TGTGCCAGTAGTACCCCCAGGGGCGGGAGATACGAGCAGTACTTC. As protein: CASSTPRGGRYEQYF.

The chain links TRBV4-3 to TRBJ2-7, with TRBD1 matching 9 bases. V shed 3 bases, J shed 3 bases, and the junction held 9 bases outside the gene matches. The CDR3 covers 16 residues. CDR1 and CDR2 (germline): LGHNA, YSLEER. For the CDR3, the DNA is TGCGCCAGCAGCCACCACAGGGGACAGGGAGGCTACGAGCAGTACTTC. It translates to CASSHHRGQGGYEQYF.

The chain has TRBV5-1 and TRBJ2-7; D gene uncertain. The ends were cut back, 0 bases at V and 4 bases at J, with 5 bases in the middle. This CDR3 comprises 12 residues. Germline V lookup: CDR1 SGHRS, CDR2 YFSETQ. The CDR3 is CASSLDQYEQYF. For the CDR3, the DNA is TGCGCCAGCAGCTTGGATCAGTACGAGCAGTACTTC.

This clone was picked up a small number of times. This chain connects TRBV6-5 to TRBJ2-5; a possible D gene is TRBD2 (5 bases). The CDR3 covers 15 residues. With 4 bases removed from V and 5 bases from J, the gap between germline ends came to 17 bases. Per germline, CDR1 MNHEY and CDR2 SVGAGI. The CDR3 loop is CASSFSAGPQETQYF. The CDR3 nucleotides are TGTGCCAGCAGTTTTTCGGCGGGCCCACAGGAGACCCAGTACTTC.

This clone has just a few counts. The rearrangement uses TRBV5-1 and TRBJ2-7; the D is unclear. This CDR3 has 12 amino acids. The ends were cut back, 4 bases at V and 2 bases at J, with 7 bases in the middle. CDR1 SGHRS and CDR2 YFSETQ come from the germline V gene. The CDR3 loop is CASSPDTYEQYF. DNA for the CDR3: TGCGCCAGCAGCCCCGACACCTACGAGCAGTACTTC.

This clone appeared a few times. This chain uses TRBV2 with TRBJ2-5, with D perhaps TRBD2 (6 bases). The CDR3 loop spans 12 amino acids. V was cut by 8 bases and J by 0 bases, with 7 bases left in between. Germline V gene lookup returns CDR1 SNHLY and CDR2 FYNNEI. The CDR3 DNA reads as TGTGCCAGCGAGCGGGACCAAGAGACCCAGTACTTC. This gives the protein CASERDQETQYF.

V is TRBV6-4 and J is TRBJ2-1; 11 positions match TRBD2. The CDR3 has 15 residues. Trimming at V came to 6 bases and at J to 2 bases, leaving 3 bases not matched to a gene. Germline V gives CDR1 MRHNA, CDR2 SNTAGT. The CDR3 loop reads CASRPLAGAYNEQFF. The CDR3, as DNA: TGTGCCAGCAGACCACTAGCGGGAGCCTACAATGAGCAGTTCTTC.

The table lists this clone with a few counts. The V and J genes are TRBV19 and TRBJ1-2, with TRBD1 matching over 12 bases. Looked up from germline, CDR1 is LNHDA and CDR2 is SQIVND (reference sequence). The CDR3 loop spans 14 amino acids. V lost 7 bases to trimming and J lost 7 bases; unmatched junction nucleotides: 7. CDR3 protein: CASTTGQGAIGYTF. In nucleotides, the CDR3 is TGTGCCAGTACCACGGGACAGGGGGCAATTGGCTACACCTTC.

This clone turned up a few times. The chain is built from TRBV5-4 and TRBJ2-7; the D gene is possibly TRBD1 (6 bases). In germline, CDR1 is SGHNT, CDR2 YYREEE (reference sequence). V lost 3 bases, J lost 9 bases, and 19 bases lay in between. This CDR3 comprises 14 residues. The CDR3 region has the DNA TGTGCCAGCAGCTCGCAGGGGTCCCTCGGTGTGCAGTACTTC. Amino acid sequence: CASSSQGSLGVQYF.

The table lists this clone with many counts. The chain carries TRBV13 and TRBJ2-6, with TRBD1 matching 7 bases. The CDR3 covers 16 residues. V lost 5 bases, J lost 2 bases, and 6 bases stayed unmatched. Germline V gene sequence: CDR1 PRHDT, CDR2 FYEKMQ (reference sequence). CDR3 amino acids: CASSLQGIAGANVLTF. In nucleotides, the CDR3 is TGTGCCAGCAGCCTACAGGGGATTGCTGGGGCCAACGTCCTGACTTTC.

The chain combines TRBV20-1 with TRBJ2-7, with TRBD1 identical over 7 bases. The germline V gene has CDR1 DFQATT and CDR2 SNEGSKA (reference sequence). CDR3 length: 11 amino acids. V lost 6 bases to trimming and J lost 3 bases; unmatched junction nucleotides: 2. The chain's CDR3 is CSARDSYEQYF. CDR3 coding DNA: TGCAGTGCCCGGGACAGCTACGAGCAGTACTTC.

This sequence joins TRBV7-6 and TRBJ1-5, with D perhaps matching TRBD1 (5 bases). Trimming stripped 5 bases from V and 4 bases from J, with 9 bases between. The germline CDR1 and CDR2 sequences are SGHVS and FNYEAQ. This CDR3 is built from 13 residues. The CDR3 DNA sequence: TGTGCCAGCAGCCCCCGGGGGAATCAGCCCCAGCATTTT. This gives the protein CASSPRGNQPQHF.

The chain links TRBV7-2 to TRBJ1-2; the D gene is possibly TRBD1 (6 bases). Germline CDR1 is SGHTA and CDR2 is FQGNSA. Trimming took off 1 base at V and 3 bases at J, with 9 bases between the two ends. This CDR3 is 14 amino acids long. As DNA, the CDR3 is TGTGCCAGCAGCTTAGAGGCAGGGGACTATGGCTACACCTTC. It yields the protein CASSLEAGDYGYTF.

This clone was seen only a few times. The genes are TRBV30 and TRBJ2-3, with 8 nucleotides matching TRBD1. The CDR3 spans 13 residues. V trimming: 3 bases; J trimming: 8 bases; junction bases outside the gene matches: 7. Germline-derived CDR1 and CDR2 are GTSNPN and SVGIG (reference sequence). The CDR3 loop reads CAWSSGGAGTQYF. CDR3 in DNA: TGTGCCTGGAGCTCAGGGGGCGCAGGTACGCAGTATTTT.

This rearrangement joins TRBV28 to TRBJ1-2; the match to TRBD1 covers 8 bases. Germline assignment: CDR1 MDHEN and CDR2 SYDVKM. V trimming: 4 bases; J trimming: 3 bases; junction bases outside the gene matches: 10. The CDR3 totals 16 residues. The CDR3, as DNA: TGTGCCAGCAGTTCGGCGACCGGGACAGGTTACTATGGCTACACCTTC. Translation: CASSSATGTGYYGYTF.

V and J are TRBV7-2 and TRBJ2-7; 8 bases are a match to TRBD2. Germline lookup yields CDR1 SGHTA and CDR2 FQGNSA. Losses at the gene ends were 5 bases for V and 0 bases for J; bases not matched to a gene: 3. The CDR3 is made up of 14 amino acids. The CDR3 bases are TGTGCCAGCAGCCCAAGCGGGAGCTCCTACGAGCAGTACTTC. This sequence encodes CASSPSGSSYEQYF.

This clone was observed a few times. The V call is TRBV7-2, the J call TRBJ2-1, with 7 bases that match TRBD2. CDR1 and CDR2 (germline): SGHTA, FQGNSA. V lost 2 bases, J lost 8 bases, and 6 bases stayed unmatched. This CDR3 is built from 14 residues. This CDR3 is CASSLNGGGDEQFF. In DNA form, the CDR3 reads TGTGCCAGCAGCTTAAACGGGGGAGGGGATGAGCAGTTCTTC.

This clone was recorded at least ten times. This chain joins TRBV21-1 and TRBJ1-5; the D call of TRBD1 is as the table states it, not checked on the DNA. TRBV21-1 is annotated as a pseudogene. This CDR3 has 15 amino acids. For the CDR3, the DNA is TGTGCCAGCAGCAAGAAGGACACGAGCAATCAGCCCCAGCATTTT. Protein product: CASSKKDTSNQPQHF.

The chain combines TRBV7-9 with TRBJ2-7; 11 bases map to TRBD2. From germline, CDR1 is SEHNR and CDR2 FQNEAQ (reference sequence). The CDR3 is made up of 14 amino acids. Trimming cost V 3 bases and J 4 bases; bases outside gene matches: 2. The CDR3 DNA is TGTGCCAGCAGCTTGGGACTAGCGGCGTACGAGCAGTACTTC. Residues: CASSLGLAAYEQYF. Full variable domain (outside the CDR3, taken from reference TRBV7-9 and TRBJ2-7): DTGVSQNPRHKITKRGQNVTFRCDPISEHNRLYWYRQTLGQGPEFLTYFQNEAQLEKSRLLSDRFSAERPKGSFSTLEIQRTEQGDSAMYLCASSLGLAAYEQYFGPGTRLTVT.

In its sample, this clone was seen a few times. The chain uses TRBV5-1 and TRBJ1-1; unclear D gene. Germline CDR1 reads SGHRS; CDR2 reads YFSETQ. Trimming cost V 4 bases and J 8 bases, with 15 bases left between them. The CDR3 contains 13 residues. CDR3 nucleotides: TGCGCCAGCAGCCCCGGACTCAAAGAGGAAGCTTTCTTT. Protein: CASSPGLKEEAFF.

The gene calls are TRBV30 and TRBJ2-3; 8 nucleotides match TRBD1. Germline V lookup: CDR1 GTSNPN, CDR2 SVGIG (reference sequence). This CDR3 is 15 amino acids long. V lost 3 bases to trimming and J lost 1 base; unmatched junction nucleotides: 6. The CDR3 DNA is TGTGCCTGGAGGGATAAGGGACAGGGCACAGATACGCAGTATTTT. It codes for CAWRDKGQGTDTQYF.

This clone was recorded a few times. V is TRBV18 and J is TRBJ1-3, with TRBD1 matching 8 bases. Germline values: CDR1 KGHSH, CDR2 LQKENI. The junction had 1 base not matched to a gene; V was cut back by 3 bases and J by 0 bases. The CDR3 runs 15 residues. This CDR3 is CASSPQGASGNTIYF. Written as DNA, the CDR3 is TGTGCCAGCTCACCGCAGGGGGCCTCTGGAAACACCATATATTTT.

This clone was found a few times. The gene calls are TRBV6-5 and TRBJ2-5; maybe TRBD2 (7 bases). The V and J ends lost 4 bases and 3 bases respectively, with 12 bases between them. The germline V gene has CDR1 MNHEY and CDR2 SVGAGI. The CDR3 loop spans 14 amino acids. CDR3 region: CASSWGGREETQYF. The CDR3 DNA follows: TGTGCCAGCAGTTGGGGGGGCAGAGAAGAGACCCAGTACTTC.